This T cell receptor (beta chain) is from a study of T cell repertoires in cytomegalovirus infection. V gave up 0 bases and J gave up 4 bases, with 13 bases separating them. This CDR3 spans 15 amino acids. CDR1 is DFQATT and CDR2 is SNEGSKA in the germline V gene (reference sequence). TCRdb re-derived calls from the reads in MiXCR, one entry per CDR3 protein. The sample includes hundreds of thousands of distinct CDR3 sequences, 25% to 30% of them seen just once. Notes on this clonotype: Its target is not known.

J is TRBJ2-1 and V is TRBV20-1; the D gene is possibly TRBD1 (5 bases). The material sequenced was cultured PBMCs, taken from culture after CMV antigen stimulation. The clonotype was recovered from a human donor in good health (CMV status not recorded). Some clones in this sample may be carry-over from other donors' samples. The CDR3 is CSARDSSGSYNEQFF. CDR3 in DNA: TGCAGTGCTAGAGATAGCTCAGGGTCGTACAATGAGCAGTTCTTC.